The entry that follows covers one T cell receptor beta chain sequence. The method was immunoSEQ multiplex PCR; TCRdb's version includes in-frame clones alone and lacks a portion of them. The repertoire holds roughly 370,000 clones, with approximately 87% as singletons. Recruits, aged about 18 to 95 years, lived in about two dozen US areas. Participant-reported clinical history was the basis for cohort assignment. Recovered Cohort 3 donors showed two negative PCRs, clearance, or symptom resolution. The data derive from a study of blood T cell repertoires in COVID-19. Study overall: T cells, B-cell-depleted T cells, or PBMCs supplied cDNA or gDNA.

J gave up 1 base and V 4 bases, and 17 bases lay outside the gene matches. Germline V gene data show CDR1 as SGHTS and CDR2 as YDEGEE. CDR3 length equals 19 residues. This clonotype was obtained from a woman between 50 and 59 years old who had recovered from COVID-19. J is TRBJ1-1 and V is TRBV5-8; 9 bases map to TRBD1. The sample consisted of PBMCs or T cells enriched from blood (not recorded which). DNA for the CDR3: TGTGCCAGCAGCCTAACCCTTGGGACAGGGTTTCGCGGGAACACTGAAGCTTTCTTT. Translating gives CASSLTLGTGFRGNTEAFF.